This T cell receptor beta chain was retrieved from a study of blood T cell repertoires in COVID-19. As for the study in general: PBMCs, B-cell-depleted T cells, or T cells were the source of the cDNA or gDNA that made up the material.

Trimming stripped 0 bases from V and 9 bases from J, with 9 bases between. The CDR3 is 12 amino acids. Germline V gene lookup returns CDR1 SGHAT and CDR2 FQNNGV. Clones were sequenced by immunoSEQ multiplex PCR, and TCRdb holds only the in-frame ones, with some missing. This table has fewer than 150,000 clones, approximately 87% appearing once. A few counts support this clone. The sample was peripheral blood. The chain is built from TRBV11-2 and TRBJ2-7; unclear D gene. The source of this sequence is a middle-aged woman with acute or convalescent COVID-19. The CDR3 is CASSLEGQWQYF. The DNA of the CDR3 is TGTGCCAGCAGCTTAGAGGGCCAATGGCAGTACTTC.